What follows are 9 T cell receptor beta chains derived from one specimen sequenced in a study of shared clonotypes between healthy human individuals. Sequenced by immunoSEQ multiplex PCR; TCRdb stores in-frame clones only, minus some. The table has around 100,000 clones, approximately 61% seen once. Sample: memory CD8+ T cells sorted from blood. As to subset: CD45RO+ cells pooled with CCR7-negative TemRA cells. The receptors were sampled from a young man in good health.

CDR3 sequence: CAWSVTDVNTGELFF. In DNA form, the CDR3 reads TGTGCCTGGAGTGTTACGGATGTTAACACCGGGGAGCTGTTTTTT. The chain couples TRBV30 to TRBJ2-2, with D unresolved. The CDR3 loop spans 15 amino acids. Trimming took 0 bases from V and 2 from J, leaving 10 bases between them. Germline V gene sequence: CDR1 GTSNPN, CDR2 SVGIG (reference sequence).

This clone appeared many times. The gene calls are TRBV19 and TRBJ2-6; no reliable D call. Germline loops: CDR1 LNHDA, CDR2 SQIVND (reference sequence). V lost 2 bases, J lost 0 bases, and 5 bases lay in between. CDR3 length equals 15 residues. CDR3 in DNA: TGTGCCAGTAGTATATGGGACTCTGGGGCCAACGTCCTGACTTTC. The encoded protein is CASSIWDSGANVLTF.

This clone was recorded at least ten times. The genes are TRBV28 and TRBJ2-5; D gene ambiguous. Germline assignment: CDR1 MDHEN and CDR2 SYDVKM. The CDR3 sequence is 14 residues long. The V end was cut by 3 bases, the J end by 1 base, with 9 bases between. The CDR3: CASSFWGSQETQYF. The CDR3 nucleotides read TGTGCCAGCAGTTTTTGGGGTTCCCAAGAGACCCAGTACTTC.

This chain uses TRBV28 with TRBJ2-1, with 8 bases that match TRBD2. Trimming took 2 bases from V and 7 from J; bases not matched to a gene: 1. This CDR3 is 13 amino acids long. Germline loops: CDR1 MDHEN, CDR2 SYDVKM. The CDR3 here is CASSLSGSNEQFF. The CDR3 DNA reads TGTGCCAGCAGTTTAAGCGGGAGTAATGAGCAGTTCTTC.

The V and J genes are TRBV10-2 and TRBJ2-7, with 16 positions matching TRBD2. Per germline, CDR1 WSHSY and CDR2 SAAADI. CDR3 size: 14 residues. With V trimmed by 6 bases and J by 6 bases, 2 bases remained unmatched. CDR3 sequence (DNA): TGCGCCAGCAGCGGGACTAGCGGGAGGGGCGAGCAGTACTTC. It encodes CASSGTSGRGEQYF.

V is TRBV27 and J is TRBJ2-1; maybe TRBD2 (6 bases). This CDR3 comprises 15 residues. The V gene lost 1 base and the J gene lost 7 bases, with 14 bases spanning the gap. CDR1 MNHEY and CDR2 SMNVEV come from the germline V gene (reference sequence). The CDR3 protein is CASSLLDSGPNEQFF. The CDR3 nucleotides read TGTGCCAGCAGTTTATTGGATAGCGGCCCAAATGAGCAGTTCTTC.

The chain recombines TRBV7-9 with TRBJ2-7; maybe TRBD2 (5 bases). Trimming removed 5 bases at V and 3 bases at J, with 17 bases between. Germline V CDR1 and CDR2: SEHNR, FQNEAQ (reference sequence). CDR3 length: 15 amino acids. CDR3 sequence: CASSPPAEGYYEQYF. CDR3 DNA: TGTGCCAGCAGCCCCCCCGCTGAGGGTTACTACGAGCAGTACTTC.

V gene TRBV2 combines with J gene TRBJ1-5; tentative D call: TRBD1 (5 bases). Germline V gives CDR1 SNHLY, CDR2 FYNNEI. This CDR3 is 15 amino acids long. Deletions cut 3 bases from V and 2 bases from J, with 11 bases between. This CDR3 is CASSEGHIRNQPQHF. The CDR3 nucleotides read TGTGCCAGCAGTGAGGGGCATATTCGCAATCAGCCCCAGCATTTT.

This sequence joins TRBV15 and TRBJ1-4; no reliable D call. CDR3 length: 14 amino acids. The V gene lost 0 bases and the J gene lost 6 bases, with 8 bases spanning the gap. Germline lookup yields CDR1 LNHNV and CDR2 YYDKDF (reference sequence). The CDR3 bases are TGTGCCACCAGCAGAGAAGGTTTTTATGAAAAACTGTTTTTT. Residues: CATSREGFYEKLFF.